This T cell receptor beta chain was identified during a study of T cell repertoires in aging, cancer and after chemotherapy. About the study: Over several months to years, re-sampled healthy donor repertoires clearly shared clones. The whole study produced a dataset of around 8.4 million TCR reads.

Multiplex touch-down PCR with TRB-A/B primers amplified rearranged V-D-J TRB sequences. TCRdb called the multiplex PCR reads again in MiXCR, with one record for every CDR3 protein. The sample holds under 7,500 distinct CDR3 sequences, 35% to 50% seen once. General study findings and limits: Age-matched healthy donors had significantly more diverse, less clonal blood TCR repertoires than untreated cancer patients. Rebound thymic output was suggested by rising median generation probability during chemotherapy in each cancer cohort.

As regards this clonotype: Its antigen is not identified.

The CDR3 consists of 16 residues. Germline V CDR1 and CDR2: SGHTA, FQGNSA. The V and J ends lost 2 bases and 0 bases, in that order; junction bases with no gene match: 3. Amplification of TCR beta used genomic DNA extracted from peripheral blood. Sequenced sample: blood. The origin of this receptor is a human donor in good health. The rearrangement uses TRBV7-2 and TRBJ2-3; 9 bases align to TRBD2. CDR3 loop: CASSLIAGESTDTQYF. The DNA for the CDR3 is TGTGCCAGCAGCTTAATAGCGGGGGAAAGCACAGATACGCAGTATTTT.